Below are 16 T cell receptor beta chains sequenced from a single sample in a study of blood T cell repertoires in COVID-19. Measured with immunoSEQ multiplex PCR; TCRdb has only the in-frame clones, and not every one. The table lists fewer than 350,000 clones, more than 75% of them singletons, with about 2.3% in the top ten. Sequencing used PBMCs or T cells enriched from blood (not recorded which). The receptors were sampled from a woman aged 40 to 55 with acute COVID-19.

Turning to this clone: Other DNA sequences in the same sample also yield this CDR3. V gene TRBV6-5 combines with J gene TRBJ1-2, with TRBD1 as a possible D gene (6 bases). Germline V lookup: CDR1 MNHEY, CDR2 SVGAGI. Trimming pared 5 bases from V and 4 bases from J, leaving 11 bases between. The CDR3 length is 13 residues. The CDR3 DNA sequence: TGTGCCAGCAGTCCAACAGGGAGCTATGGCTACACCTTC. Translating it yields CASSPTGSYGYTF.

At least ten counts were recorded for this clone. The rearrangement links TRBV5-6 to TRBJ2-1, with D uncertain. Germline V gene data show CDR1 as SGHDT and CDR2 as YYEEEE. Trimming stripped 0 bases from V and 8 bases from J, with 3 bases between. The CDR3 sequence is 11 residues long. CDR3 DNA sequence: TGTGCCAGCAGCTTGGACTATGAGCAGTTCTTC. It translates to CASSLDYEQFF.

The CDR3 DNA reads as TGTGCCAGTCTTGGGGTTCCTCGGGGGATCGTTAGCACAGATACGCAGTATTTT. Amino acids: CASLGVPRGIVSTDTQYF. The chain combines TRBV19 with TRBJ2-3, with D possibly being TRBD2 (6 bases). From germline, CDR1 is LNHDA and CDR2 SQIVND (reference sequence). The V end was cut by 8 bases, the J end by 0 bases, with 24 bases between. The length of the CDR3 is 18 residues.

Only one count was recorded for this clone. This CDR3 is CASSESPKGVGGYTF. CDR3 in DNA: TGTGCCAGCAGTGAATCCCCCAAGGGGGTCGGTGGCTACACCTTC. The genes are TRBV6-1 and TRBJ1-2; a possible D gene is TRBD1 (6 bases). V was clipped by 2 bases and J by 7 bases, with 17 bases between them. CDR1 and CDR2 (germline): MNHNS, SASEGT. The CDR3 is 15 residues long.

The chain links TRBV27 to TRBJ1-5; 8 bases map to TRBD1. Germline loops: CDR1 MNHEY, CDR2 SMNVEV (reference sequence). The CDR3 extends over 14 amino acids. The V segment lost 5 bases and the J segment 4 bases; nucleotides outside the gene matches: 4. The CDR3 is CASSPGQVNQPQHF. In DNA, the CDR3 is TGTGCCAGCAGTCCGGGACAGGTGAATCAGCCCCAGCATTTT.

V usage is TRBV11-2 and J usage is TRBJ1-1, with TRBD1 identical over 8 bases. The germline V gene has CDR1 SGHAT and CDR2 FQNNGV. The CDR3 has 15 residues. V shed 4 bases and J 1 base; nucleotides not matched to a gene: 5. The CDR3: CASSSKDRGNTEAFF. CDR3 nucleotide sequence: TGTGCCAGCAGCTCGAAAGACAGGGGGAACACTGAAGCTTTCTTT.

The chain carries TRBV5-1 and TRBJ1-3; D is possibly TRBD1 (6 bases). This CDR3 spans 19 amino acids. Germline V gene sequence: CDR1 SGHRS, CDR2 YFSETQ. Trimming took off 4 bases at V and 0 bases at J, with 23 bases between the two ends. In DNA form, the CDR3 reads TGCGCCAGCAGCCGTACAGGGATACCAAACCCCAGCTCTGGAAACACCATATATTTT. Translation: CASSRTGIPNPSSGNTIYF.

The chain couples TRBV3-1 (or the pseudogene TRBV3-2) to TRBJ1-5; D gene uncertain. The CDR3 covers 15 residues. Per germline, CDR1 LGHDT and CDR2 YNNKEL (reference sequence). V was pared by 4 bases and J by 3 bases, with 13 bases between. CDR3 bases: TGTGCCAGCAGCCCACTCCCCGGTAACAATCAGCCCCAGCATTTT. Encoded protein: CASSPLPGNNQPQHF.

J is TRBJ2-2 and V is TRBV2; D is perhaps TRBD2 (7 bases). The CDR3 totals 15 residues. With 8 bases removed from V and 3 bases from J, the gap between germline ends came to 16 bases. Germline CDR1 reads SNHLY; CDR2 reads FYNNEI. CDR3 loop: CASGGRAGDTGELFF. In DNA, the CDR3 is TGTGCCAGCGGGGGGAGGGCAGGGGACACCGGGGAGCTGTTTTTT.

As for this clone: Other nucleotide sequences from this sample produce the same CDR3. The J gene is TRBJ1-2, the V gene TRBV27; 8 bases line up with TRBD1. CDR3 length equals 13 residues. CDR1 is MNHEY and CDR2 is SMNVEV in the germline V gene (reference sequence). V dropped 2 bases and J dropped 4; count of bases not matched to a gene: 0. This chain's CDR3 is CASSLGTGYGYTF. In DNA form, the CDR3 reads TGTGCCAGCAGTTTAGGGACAGGCTATGGCTACACCTTC.

This clone was detected only once. The J gene is TRBJ1-4, the V gene TRBV18; 8 bases fit TRBD1. Germline V CDR1 and CDR2: KGHSH, LQKENI. V trimming: 3 bases; J trimming: 2 bases; junction bases outside the gene matches: 5. The CDR3 is 16 amino acids. CDR3 sequence reads: CASSPVRGQTNEKLFF. The CDR3 DNA is TGTGCCAGCTCACCGGTCAGGGGGCAGACTAATGAAAAACTGTTTTTT.

This sequence joins TRBV6-5 and TRBJ1-3; TRBD1 matches 7 bases. CDR1 is MNHEY, CDR2 SVGAGI, per germline. V lost 0 bases, J lost 0 bases, and 2 bases stayed unmatched. The CDR3 runs 16 residues. Written as DNA, the CDR3 is TGTGCCAGCAGTTACTCCCGGGACAGCTCTGGAAACACCATATATTTT. Amino acid sequence: CASSYSRDSSGNTIYF.

The chain uses TRBV7-2 and TRBJ2-5; 11 nucleotides match TRBD2. The ends lost 5 bases at V and 3 bases at J; junction bases unmatched: 5. This CDR3 is 15 amino acids long. The germline V gene encodes CDR1 SGHTA and CDR2 FQGNSA. The CDR3 DNA is TGTGCCAGCAGCCCTCCGGGACTAGCGGAAGAGACCCAGTACTTC. Its translation is CASSPPGLAEETQYF.

This sequence joins TRBV13 and TRBJ2-7; no definite D call. Germline assignment: CDR1 PRHDT and CDR2 FYEKMQ (reference sequence). V was cut by 1 base and J by 0 bases, with 10 bases left in between. This CDR3 is 15 amino acids long. The CDR3, as DNA: TGTGCCAGCAGCTTAGATGACAACCGCTCCTACGAGCAGTACTTC. It is translated as CASSLDDNRSYEQYF.

This rearrangement joins TRBV24-1 to TRBJ2-3; D may be TRBD1 (5 bases). Germline lookup yields CDR1 KGHDR and CDR2 SFDVKD. V lost 4 bases and J 6 bases, leaving 16 bases between the germline ends. This CDR3 comprises 15 residues. The CDR3 spells CATSEGSRVMDTQYF. CDR3 DNA sequence: TGTGCCACCAGTGAGGGCTCCAGGGTTATGGATACGCAGTATTTT.

The rearrangement uses TRBV5-1 and TRBJ2-1; TRBD2 is a possible D gene (6 bases). V lost 4 bases, J lost 11 bases, and 19 bases lay in between. The CDR3 is 14 amino acids. Germline CDR1 is SGHRS and CDR2 is YFSETQ. The CDR3 bases are TGCGCCAGCAGCCCGGGACTTAGCCAGATGAAGCAGTTCTTC. Residues: CASSPGLSQMKQFF. Full variable domain (remainder filled in from reference TRBV5-1 and TRBJ2-1): KAGVTQTPRYLIKTRGQQVTLSCSPISGHRSVSWYQQTPGQGLQFLFEYFSETQRNKGNFPGRFSGRQFSNSRSEMNVSTLELGDSALYLCASSPGLSQMKQFFGPGTRLTVL.